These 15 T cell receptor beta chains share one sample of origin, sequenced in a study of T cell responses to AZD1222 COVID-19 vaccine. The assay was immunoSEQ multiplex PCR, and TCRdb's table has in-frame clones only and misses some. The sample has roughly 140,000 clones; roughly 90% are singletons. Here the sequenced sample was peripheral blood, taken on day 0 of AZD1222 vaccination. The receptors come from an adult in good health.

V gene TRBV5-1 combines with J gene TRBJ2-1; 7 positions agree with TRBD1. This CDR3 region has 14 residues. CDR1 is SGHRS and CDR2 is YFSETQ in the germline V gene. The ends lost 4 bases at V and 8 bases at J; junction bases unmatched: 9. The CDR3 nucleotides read TGCGCCAGCAGCCCCGCGGACAGGACCTATGAGCAGTTCTTC. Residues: CASSPADRTYEQFF.

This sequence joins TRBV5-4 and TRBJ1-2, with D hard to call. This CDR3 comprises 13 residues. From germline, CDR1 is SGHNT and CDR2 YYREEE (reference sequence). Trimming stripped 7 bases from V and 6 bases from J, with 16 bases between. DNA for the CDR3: TGTGCCAGCTTAGCGGTCCTGGCCGATGGCTACACCTTC. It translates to CASLAVLADGYTF.

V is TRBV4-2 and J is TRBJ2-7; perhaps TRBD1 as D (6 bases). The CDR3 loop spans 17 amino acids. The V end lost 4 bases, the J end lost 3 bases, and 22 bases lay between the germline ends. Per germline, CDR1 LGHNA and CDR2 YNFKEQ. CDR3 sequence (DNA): TGTGCCAGCAGCCTTTACTCCGGGGACAATCCCCACTACGAGCAGTACTTC. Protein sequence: CASSLYSGDNPHYEQYF.

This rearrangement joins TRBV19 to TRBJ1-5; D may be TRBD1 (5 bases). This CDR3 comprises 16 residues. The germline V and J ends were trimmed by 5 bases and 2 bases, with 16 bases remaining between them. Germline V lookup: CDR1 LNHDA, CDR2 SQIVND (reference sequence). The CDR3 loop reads CASSALNGGGNQPQHF. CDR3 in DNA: TGTGCCAGTAGTGCTCTAAATGGGGGGGGCAATCAGCCCCAGCATTTT.

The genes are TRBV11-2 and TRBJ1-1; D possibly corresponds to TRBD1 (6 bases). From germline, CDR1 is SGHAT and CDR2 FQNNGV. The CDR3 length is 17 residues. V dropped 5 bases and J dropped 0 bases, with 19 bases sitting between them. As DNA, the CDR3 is TGTGCCAGCAGCAGCCGGGGGGCAGACACCTTGAACACTGAAGCTTTCTTT. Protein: CASSSRGADTLNTEAFF.

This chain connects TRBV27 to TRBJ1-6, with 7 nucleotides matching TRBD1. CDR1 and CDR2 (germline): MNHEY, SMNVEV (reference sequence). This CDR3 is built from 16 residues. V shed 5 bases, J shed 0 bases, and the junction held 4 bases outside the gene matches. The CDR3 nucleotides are TGTGCCAGCAGTGTAACAGGGGTCTCCTATAATTCACCCCTCCACTTT. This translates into CASSVTGVSYNSPLHF.

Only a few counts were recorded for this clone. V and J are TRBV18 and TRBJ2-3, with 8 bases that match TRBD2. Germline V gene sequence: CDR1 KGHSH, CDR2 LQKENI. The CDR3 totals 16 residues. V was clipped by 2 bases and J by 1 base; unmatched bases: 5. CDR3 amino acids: CASSPRAGARTDTQYF. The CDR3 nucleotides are TGTGCCAGCTCACCAAGAGCGGGGGCTCGCACAGATACGCAGTATTTT. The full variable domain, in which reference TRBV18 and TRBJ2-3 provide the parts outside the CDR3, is NAGVMQNPRHLVRRRGQEARLRCSPMKGHSHVYWYRQLPEEGLKFMVYLQKENIIDESGMPKERFSAEFPKEGPSILRIQQVVRGDSAAYFCASSPRAGARTDTQYFGPGTRLTVL.

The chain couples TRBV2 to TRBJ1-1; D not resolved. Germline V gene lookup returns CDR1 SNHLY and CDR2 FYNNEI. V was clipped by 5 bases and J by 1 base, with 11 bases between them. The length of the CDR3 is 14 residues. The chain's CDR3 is CASSSVSSNTEAFF. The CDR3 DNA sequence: TGTGCCAGCAGTAGTGTCAGCTCGAACACTGAAGCTTTCTTT.

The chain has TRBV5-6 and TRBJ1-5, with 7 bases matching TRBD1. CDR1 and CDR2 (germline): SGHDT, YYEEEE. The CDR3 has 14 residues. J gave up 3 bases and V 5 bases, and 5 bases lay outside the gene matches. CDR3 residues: CASSWGQNNQPQHF. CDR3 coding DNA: TGTGCCAGCAGTTGGGGACAGAACAATCAGCCCCAGCATTTT.

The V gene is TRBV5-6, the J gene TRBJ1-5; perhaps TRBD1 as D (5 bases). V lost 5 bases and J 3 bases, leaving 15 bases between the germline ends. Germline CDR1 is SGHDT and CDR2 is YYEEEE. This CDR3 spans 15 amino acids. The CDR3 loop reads CASSDGHQYNQPQHF. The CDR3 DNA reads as TGTGCCAGCAGTGATGGACATCAGTACAATCAGCCCCAGCATTTT.

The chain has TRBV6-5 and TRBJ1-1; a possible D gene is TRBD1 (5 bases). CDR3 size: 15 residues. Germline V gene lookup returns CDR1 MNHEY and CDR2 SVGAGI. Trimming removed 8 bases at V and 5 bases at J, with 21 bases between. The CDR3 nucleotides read TGTGCCAGCCTAGTACGGGTGGGGGGTAATACTGAAGCTTTCTTT. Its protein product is CASLVRVGGNTEAFF.

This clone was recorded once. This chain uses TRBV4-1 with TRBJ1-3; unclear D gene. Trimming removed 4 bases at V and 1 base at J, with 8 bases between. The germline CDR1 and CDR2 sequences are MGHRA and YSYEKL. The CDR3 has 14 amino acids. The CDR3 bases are TGCGCCAGCAGCCTTGGAATTTCTGGAAACACCATATATTTT. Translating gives CASSLGISGNTIYF.

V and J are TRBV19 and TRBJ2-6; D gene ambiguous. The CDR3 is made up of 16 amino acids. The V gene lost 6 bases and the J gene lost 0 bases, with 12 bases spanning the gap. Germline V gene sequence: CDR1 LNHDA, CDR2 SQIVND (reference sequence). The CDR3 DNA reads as TGTGCCAGTAGGACTGGCCATTACTCTGGGGCCAACGTCCTGACTTTC. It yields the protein CASRTGHYSGANVLTF.

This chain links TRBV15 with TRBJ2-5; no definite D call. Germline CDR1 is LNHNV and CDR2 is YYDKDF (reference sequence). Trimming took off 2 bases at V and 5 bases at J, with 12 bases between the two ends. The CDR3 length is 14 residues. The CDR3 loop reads CATSRWTYGETQYF. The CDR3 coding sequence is TGTGCCACCAGCAGATGGACCTACGGGGAGACCCAGTACTTC.

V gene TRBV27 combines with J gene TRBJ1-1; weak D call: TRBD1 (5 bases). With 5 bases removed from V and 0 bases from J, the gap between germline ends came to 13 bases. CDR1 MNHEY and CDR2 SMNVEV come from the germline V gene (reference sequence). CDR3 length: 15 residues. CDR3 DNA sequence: TGTGCCAGCAGTCGGCAGGGACTAATGAACACTGAAGCTTTCTTT. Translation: CASSRQGLMNTEAFF.